The T cell receptor (beta chain) under discussion was sequenced for a study of T cell responses to AZD1222 COVID-19 vaccine. Findings of the study overall: Spike-specific TCR breadth and depth both grew after two AZD1222 doses. Donors were largely white British and mainly female; clonal diversity was possibly underestimated.

About this clone: Its antigen is still unknown.

CDR1 is LGHDT and CDR2 is YNNKEL in the germline V gene (reference sequence). The V gene end was trimmed by 6 bases and the J gene end by 2 bases; junction bases not matched to a gene: 10. The CDR3 spans 16 residues. Here immunoSEQ multiplex PCR was the method, and the copy in TCRdb shows in-frame clones only, minus some. The data hold 140,000 to 150,000 clones, with around 85% observed a single time. This TCR derives from an adult in good health. The chain combines TRBV3-1 (or the pseudogene TRBV3-2) with TRBJ2-5; 9 bases are shared with TRBD1. The material was peripheral blood, obtained on day 0 of AZD1222 vaccination. In DNA, the CDR3 is TGTGCCAGCAGTCCGGACAGGGGTGTCGTACAAGAGACCCAGTACTTC. Translation: CASSPDRGVVQETQYF.